This T cell receptor (beta chain) was observed in a study of shared clonotypes between healthy human individuals. Overall study results and limits: Clonotypes shared by all four sorted-subset donors had higher generation probabilities than non-shared clonotypes. In a few donors, 4.5% to 5.5% of naive CD4 clonotypes appeared in common.

Comments on this clone: Its antigen is undetermined.

Each replicate PCR on the sorted subsets used 200 to 250 ng DNA (around 30,000 T cell genomes). Using immunoSEQ multiplex PCR, the repertoire was profiled, and TCRdb retains in-frame clones only, with some absent. This table has 950,000 to 1,300,000 clones, approximately 72% appearing once. J was trimmed by 0 bases and V by 6 bases; bases with no gene match: 15. This CDR3 spans 18 amino acids. CDR1 is ENHRY, CDR2 SYGVKD, per germline. The source of this sequence is a man between 18 and 29 years old in good health. Input material: memory CD4+ T cells sorted from blood. Noted subset: CD45RA-negative fraction. The gene calls are TRBV10-3 and TRBJ2-3; TRBD2 agrees at 7 bases. The CDR3 DNA is TGTGCCATCAGGGGGATTGCGGGAGAACCCACTAGCACAGATACGCAGTATTTT. Translation: CAIRGIAGEPTSTDTQYF.